These 20 T cell receptor beta chains share one sample of origin, sequenced in a study of human CD8 memory T cell subsets. UMI-labeled 5' RACE was used to make TCR beta libraries. Using the 5' RACE reads, TCRdb records one entry per CDR3 protein without DNA. In total, the table holds approximately 8,200 distinct CDR3 sequences. The sequencing input was CD8+ T cells from PBMCs. The receptors derive from a human donor in good health.

The chain has TRBV12-3 or TRBV12-4 and TRBJ1-2; TCRdb indicates TRBD1, and absent DNA this call remains unverified. This CDR3 is built from 15 residues. The CDR3: CASSLISGGNYGYTF.

V and J are TRBV12-3 or TRBV12-4 and TRBJ2-7; TCRdb outputs TRBD2, but without DNA this stays unchecked. This CDR3 is built from 14 residues. The chain's CDR3 is CASSHRDSSYEQYF.

The chain uses TRBV5-6 and TRBJ1-1; TCRdb's D call of TRBD1 is untestable without DNA. This CDR3 spans 14 amino acids. Germline V gives CDR1 SGHDT, CDR2 YYEEEE. This CDR3 is CASSTIDPYTEAFF.

The chain recombines TRBV30 with TRBJ2-7. The length of the CDR3 is 13 residues. In germline, CDR1 is GTSNPN, CDR2 SVGIG (reference sequence). CDR3 loop: CAWSLGSSYEQYF.

The gene calls are TRBV27 and TRBJ1-6. Germline values: CDR1 MNHEY, CDR2 SMNVEV (reference sequence). This CDR3 comprises 15 residues. The CDR3 sequence: CASSLSTGGSSPLHF.

V and J are TRBV12-3 or TRBV12-4 and TRBJ2-5; the TCRdb D gene call, TRBD1, has no DNA to confirm it. The CDR3 sequence is 15 residues long. The CDR3 spells CASSFARGGLETQYF.

The chain links TRBV12-3 or TRBV12-4 to TRBJ1-1. CDR3 length: 13 residues. CDR3 sequence: CASSLKGNTEAFF.

V is TRBV29-1 and J is TRBJ2-3; without DNA, the TCRdb call of TRBD1 cannot be checked. This CDR3 spans 13 amino acids. The V gene's germline CDR1 is SQVTM and CDR2 ANQGSEA. This chain's CDR3 is CSVTGGVSDTQYF.

The chain couples TRBV9 to TRBJ2-2; TCRdb's assignment of TRBD2 cannot be checked, as there is no DNA. The CDR3 sequence is 20 residues long. From germline, CDR1 is SGDLS and CDR2 YYNGEE. The CDR3 spells CASSDPKGAGGPWDTGELFF.

V usage is TRBV6-6 and J usage is TRBJ2-7. Germline CDR1 reads MNHNY; CDR2 reads SVGAGI (reference sequence). CDR3 length: 13 residues. The CDR3 spells CASSSTAAYEQYF.

The J gene is TRBJ2-7, the V gene TRBV5-1; lacking DNA, the TRBD1 call made by TCRdb goes unchecked. Germline lookup yields CDR1 SGHRS and CDR2 YFSETQ. This CDR3 comprises 15 residues. The CDR3 loop reads CASSLQGSAAYEQYF. The variable domain in full, completed from reference TRBV5-1 and TRBJ2-7, reads KAGVTQTPRYLIKTRGQQVTLSCSPISGHRSVSWYQQTPGQGLQFLFEYFSETQRNKGNFPGRFSGRQFSNSRSEMNVSTLELGDSALYLCASSLQGSAAYEQYFGPGTRLTVT.

The CDR3 is CASSLGQSNTEAFF. The J gene is TRBJ1-1, the V gene TRBV7-9; TCRdb's D call, TRBD1, is unchecked because there is no DNA. In germline, CDR1 is SEHNR, CDR2 FQNEAQ (reference sequence). The CDR3 is 14 residues long.

This clonotype is called medium-sized based on its frequency. The genes are TRBV7-9 and TRBJ2-5; TCRdb returns TRBD2, unconfirmable since there is no DNA. The CDR3 runs 11 residues. The germline gives CDR1 SEHNR, CDR2 FQNEAQ (reference sequence). The CDR3 loop is CASSLGTAENF.

The chain has TRBV7-8 and TRBJ2-5; TCRdb's assignment of TRBD1 cannot be checked, as there is no DNA. This CDR3 has 14 residues. CDR1 is SGHVS and CDR2 is FQNEAQ in the germline V gene. The CDR3 here is CASSLGLGTETQYF.

This clonotype shows up as medium-sized by frequency. This sequence joins TRBV28 and TRBJ2-3; without DNA, the TCRdb call of TRBD2 cannot be checked. Germline assignment: CDR1 MDHEN and CDR2 SYDVKM. The CDR3 sequence is 19 residues long. CDR3 loop: CASRPLGLAGAYSTDTQYF. Combining the CDR3 with reference TRBV28 and TRBJ2-3 gives the whole variable domain DVKVTQSSRYLVKRTGEKVFLECVQDMDHENMFWYRQDPGLGLRLIYFSYDVKMKEKGDIPEGYSVSREKKERFSLILESASTNQTSMYLCASRPLGLAGAYSTDTQYFGPGTRLTVL.

The CDR3: CATSRSGTGAAGELFF. This sequence joins TRBV15 and TRBJ2-2; as DNA is missing, the TRBD1 call by TCRdb cannot be tested. Germline CDR1 reads LNHNV; CDR2 reads YYDKDF (reference sequence). The CDR3 loop spans 16 amino acids.

This chain joins TRBV5-1 and TRBJ1-1; as DNA is missing, the TRBD1 call by TCRdb cannot be tested. The CDR3 covers 15 residues. Per the germline V gene, CDR1 is SGHRS and CDR2 is YFSETQ. The CDR3 protein is CASSLGPGGETEAFF.

The chain joins TRBV28 to TRBJ2-5; lacking DNA, the TRBD1 call made by TCRdb goes unchecked. The CDR3 contains 13 residues. Germline CDR1 MDHEN, CDR2 SYDVKM. The CDR3 loop is CASTPKGEETQYF.

The rearrangement joins TRBV28 to TRBJ2-3; with no DNA, the TCRdb D assignment of TRBD1 cannot be verified. The V gene's germline CDR1 is MDHEN and CDR2 SYDVKM. This CDR3 spans 14 amino acids. The CDR3 loop reads CASSHRDSTDTQYF.

According to its frequency, this clonotype is medium-sized. The chain employs TRBV12-3 or TRBV12-4 and TRBJ2-7; TCRdb picks TRBD1, but there is no DNA to check that call. The CDR3 totals 13 residues. This CDR3 reads CASSPQGRGEQYF.